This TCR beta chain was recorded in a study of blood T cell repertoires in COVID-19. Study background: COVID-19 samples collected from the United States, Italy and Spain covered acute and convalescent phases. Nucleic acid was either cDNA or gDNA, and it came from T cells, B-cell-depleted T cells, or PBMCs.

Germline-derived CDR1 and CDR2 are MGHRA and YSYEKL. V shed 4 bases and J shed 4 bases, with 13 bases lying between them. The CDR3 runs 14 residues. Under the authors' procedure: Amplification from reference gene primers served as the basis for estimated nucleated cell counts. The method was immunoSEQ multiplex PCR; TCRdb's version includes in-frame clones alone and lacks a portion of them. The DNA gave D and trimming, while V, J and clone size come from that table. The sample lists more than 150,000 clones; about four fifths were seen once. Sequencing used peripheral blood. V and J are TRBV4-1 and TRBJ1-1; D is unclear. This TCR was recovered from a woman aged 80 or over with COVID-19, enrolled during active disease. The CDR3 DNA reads TGCGCCAGCAGCCTTACTCCGGAGGGCACTGAAGCTTTCTTT. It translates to CASSLTPEGTEAFF.